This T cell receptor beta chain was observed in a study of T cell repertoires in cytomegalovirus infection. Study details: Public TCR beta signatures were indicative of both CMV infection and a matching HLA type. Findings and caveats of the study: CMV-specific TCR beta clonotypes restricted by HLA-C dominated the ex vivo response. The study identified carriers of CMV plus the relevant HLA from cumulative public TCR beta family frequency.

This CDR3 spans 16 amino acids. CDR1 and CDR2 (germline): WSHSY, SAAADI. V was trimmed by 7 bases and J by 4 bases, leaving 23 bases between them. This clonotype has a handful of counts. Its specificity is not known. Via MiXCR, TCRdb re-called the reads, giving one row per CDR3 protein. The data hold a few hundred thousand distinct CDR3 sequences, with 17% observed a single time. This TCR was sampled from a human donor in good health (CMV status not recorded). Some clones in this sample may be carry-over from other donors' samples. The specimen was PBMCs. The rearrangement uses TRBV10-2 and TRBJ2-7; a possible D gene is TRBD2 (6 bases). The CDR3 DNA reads TGCGCCAGCAACAAAGGGCGGGGTGGTGGCCCTTACGAGCAGTACTTC. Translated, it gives CASNKGRGGGPYEQYF.